This T cell receptor (beta chain) was documented in a study of PD-1 blockade in classical Hodgkin lymphoma. Sequencing used immunoSEQ multiplex PCR; TCRdb keeps in-frame clones, though not all of them. The table shows some 58,000 clones, with about 90% occurring only once. Time point denoted: cycle 4 day 1 (C4D1), after six to seven weeks of nivolumab. Autologous stem cell transplantation was followed by relapse in every patient, and brentuximab vedotin exposure varied. Germline V lookup: CDR1 WNHNN, CDR2 SYGVQD (reference sequence). V shed 7 bases and J shed 0 bases, with 12 bases lying between them. The CDR3 is made up of 15 amino acids.

The specimen comprised peripheral blood mononuclear cells (PBMCs), sampled before the fourth cycle of nivolumab. This receptor was obtained from a human donor with classical Hodgkin lymphoma. V and J are TRBV10-1 and TRBJ2-2; no definite D call. CDR3 bases: TGCGCCAGCAACAATGGGAATGCGAACACCGGGGAGCTGTTTTTT. Its translation is CASNNGNANTGELFF.